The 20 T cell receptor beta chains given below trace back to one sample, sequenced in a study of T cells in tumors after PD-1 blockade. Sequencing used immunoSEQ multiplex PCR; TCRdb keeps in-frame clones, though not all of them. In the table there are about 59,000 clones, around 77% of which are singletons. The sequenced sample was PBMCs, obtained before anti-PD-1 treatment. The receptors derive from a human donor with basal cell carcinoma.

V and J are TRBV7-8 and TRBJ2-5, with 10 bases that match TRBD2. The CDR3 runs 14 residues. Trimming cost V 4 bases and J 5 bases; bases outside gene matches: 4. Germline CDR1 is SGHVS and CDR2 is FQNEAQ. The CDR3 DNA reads TGTGCCAGCAGCTATAGCGGGGGGTTTGAGACCCAGTACTTC. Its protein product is CASSYSGGFETQYF.

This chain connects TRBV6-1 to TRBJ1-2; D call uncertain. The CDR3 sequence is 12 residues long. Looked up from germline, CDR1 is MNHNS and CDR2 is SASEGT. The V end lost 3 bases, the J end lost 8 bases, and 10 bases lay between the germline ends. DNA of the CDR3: TGTGCCAGCAGTGACGTCAGAGGGGGCTACACCTTC. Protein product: CASSDVRGGYTF.

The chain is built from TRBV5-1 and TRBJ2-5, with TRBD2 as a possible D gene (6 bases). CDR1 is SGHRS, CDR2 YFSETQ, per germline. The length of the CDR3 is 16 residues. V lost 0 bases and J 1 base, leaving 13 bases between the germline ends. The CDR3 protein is CASSLVLAGSQETQYF. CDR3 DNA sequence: TGCGCCAGCAGCTTGGTACTCGCGGGGAGCCAAGAGACCCAGTACTTC.

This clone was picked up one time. CDR3 DNA sequence: TGCAGCGTTGAAGAGGCAGGACTGGCCGACCCAGGAGACCAGTACTTC. Translation: CSVEEAGLADPGDQYF. The V and J genes are TRBV29-1 and TRBJ2-5, with D perhaps TRBD2 (5 bases). Germline CDR1 and CDR2: SQVTM and ANQGSEA. V lost 0 bases and J lost 10, with 24 bases in between. The CDR3 extends over 16 amino acids.

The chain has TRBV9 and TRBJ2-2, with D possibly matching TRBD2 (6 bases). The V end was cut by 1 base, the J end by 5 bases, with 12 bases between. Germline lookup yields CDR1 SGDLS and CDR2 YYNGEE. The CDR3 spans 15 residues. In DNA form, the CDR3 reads TGTGCCAGCAGCGTATCCGCGGGGAGGACCGGGGAGCTGTTTTTT. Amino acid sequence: CASSVSAGRTGELFF.

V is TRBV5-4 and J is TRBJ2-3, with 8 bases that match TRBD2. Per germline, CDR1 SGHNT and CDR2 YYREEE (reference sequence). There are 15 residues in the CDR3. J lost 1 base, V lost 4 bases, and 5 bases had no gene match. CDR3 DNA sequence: TGTGCCAGCAGCCCGGGACTAGTTGGCACAGATACGCAGTATTTT. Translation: CASSPGLVGTDTQYF.

In DNA, the CDR3 is TGCGCCAGCAGCCAAACGACTTTACTCCGCACAGATACGCAGTATTTT. Protein product: CASSQTTLLRTDTQYF. This chain connects TRBV4-1 to TRBJ2-3, with D unclear. Trimming took off 2 bases at V and 1 base at J, with 13 bases between the two ends. The CDR3 runs 16 residues. Germline CDR1 reads MGHRA; CDR2 reads YSYEKL.

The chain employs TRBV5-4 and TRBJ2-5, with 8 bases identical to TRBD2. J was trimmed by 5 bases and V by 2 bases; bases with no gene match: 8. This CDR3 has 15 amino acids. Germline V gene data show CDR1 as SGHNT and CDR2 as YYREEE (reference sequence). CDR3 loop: CASSFSGADGETQYF. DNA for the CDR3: TGTGCCAGCAGCTTTAGCGGGGCAGATGGGGAGACCCAGTACTTC.

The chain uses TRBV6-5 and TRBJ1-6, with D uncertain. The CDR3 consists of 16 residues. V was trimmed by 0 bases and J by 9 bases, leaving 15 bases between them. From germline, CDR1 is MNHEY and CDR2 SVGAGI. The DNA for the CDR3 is TGTGCCAGCAGTTACTCGAAGTCCCACGGAGGTTCACCCCTCCACTTT. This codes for CASSYSKSHGGSPLHF.

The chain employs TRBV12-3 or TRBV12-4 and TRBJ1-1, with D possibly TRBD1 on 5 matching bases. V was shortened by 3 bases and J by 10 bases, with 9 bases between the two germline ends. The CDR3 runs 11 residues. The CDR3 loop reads CASSLGGAAFF. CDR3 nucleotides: TGTGCCAGCAGTTTGGGGGGAGCAGCTTTCTTT.

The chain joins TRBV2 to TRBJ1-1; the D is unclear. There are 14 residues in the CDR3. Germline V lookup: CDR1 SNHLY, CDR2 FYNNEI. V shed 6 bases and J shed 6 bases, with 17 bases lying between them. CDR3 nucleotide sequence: TGTGCCAGCAGGGAACAACAGTGGATCCCTGAAGCTTTCTTT. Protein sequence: CASREQQWIPEAFF.

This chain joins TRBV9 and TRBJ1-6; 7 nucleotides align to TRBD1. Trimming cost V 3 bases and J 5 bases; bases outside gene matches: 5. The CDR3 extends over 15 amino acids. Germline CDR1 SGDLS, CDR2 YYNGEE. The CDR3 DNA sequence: TGTGCCAGCAGCGCCCGGGACAGCAATAATTCACCCCTCCACTTT. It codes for CASSARDSNNSPLHF.

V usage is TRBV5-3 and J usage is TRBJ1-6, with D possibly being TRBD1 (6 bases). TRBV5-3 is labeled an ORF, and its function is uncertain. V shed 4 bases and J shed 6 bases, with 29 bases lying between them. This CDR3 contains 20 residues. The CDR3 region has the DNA TGTGCCAGAAGCAGATACAGGGCAAAACTTTTTATAAGTACTAATTCACCCCTCCACTTT. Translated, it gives CARSRYRAKLFISTNSPLHF.

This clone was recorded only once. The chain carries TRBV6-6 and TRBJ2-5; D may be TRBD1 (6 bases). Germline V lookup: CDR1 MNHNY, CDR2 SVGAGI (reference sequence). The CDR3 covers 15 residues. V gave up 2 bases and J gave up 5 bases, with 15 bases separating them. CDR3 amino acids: CASSYIQGHSETQYF. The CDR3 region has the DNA TGTGCCAGCAGTTACATCCAGGGGCATTCGGAGACCCAGTACTTC.

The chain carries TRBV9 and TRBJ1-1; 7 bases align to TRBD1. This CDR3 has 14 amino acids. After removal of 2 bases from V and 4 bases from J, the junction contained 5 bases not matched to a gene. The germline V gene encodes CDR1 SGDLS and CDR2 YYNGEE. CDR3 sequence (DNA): TGTGCCAGCAGCGTTACAGGGGCGACCACTGAAGCTTTCTTT. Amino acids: CASSVTGATTEAFF.

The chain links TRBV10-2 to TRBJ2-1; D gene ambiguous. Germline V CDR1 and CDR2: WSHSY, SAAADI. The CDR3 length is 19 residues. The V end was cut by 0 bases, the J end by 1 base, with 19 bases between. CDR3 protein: CASSESGSSPYGSYNEQFF. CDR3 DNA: TGCGCCAGCAGTGAGTCGGGCTCATCTCCGTATGGATCCTACAATGAGCAGTTCTTC.

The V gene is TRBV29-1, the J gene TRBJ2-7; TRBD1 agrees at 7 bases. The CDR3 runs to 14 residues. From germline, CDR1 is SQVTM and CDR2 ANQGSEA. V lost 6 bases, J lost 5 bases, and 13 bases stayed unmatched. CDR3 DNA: TGCAGCGTCCTATGGACAGGCGCTCCTAACGAGCAGTACTTC. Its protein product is CSVLWTGAPNEQYF.

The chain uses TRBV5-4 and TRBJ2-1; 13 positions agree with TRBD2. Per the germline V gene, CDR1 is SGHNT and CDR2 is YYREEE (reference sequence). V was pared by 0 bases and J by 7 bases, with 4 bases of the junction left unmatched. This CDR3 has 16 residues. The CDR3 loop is CASSLALAGGRNEQFF. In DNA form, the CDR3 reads TGTGCCAGCAGCTTGGCACTAGCGGGGGGGCGAAATGAGCAGTTCTTC. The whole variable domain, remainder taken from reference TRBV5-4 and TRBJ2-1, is ETGVTQSPTHLIKTRGQQVTLRCSSQSGHNTVSWYQQALGQGPQFIFQYYREEENGRGNFPPRFSGLQFPNYSSELNVNALELDDSALYLCASSLALAGGRNEQFFGPGTRLTVL.

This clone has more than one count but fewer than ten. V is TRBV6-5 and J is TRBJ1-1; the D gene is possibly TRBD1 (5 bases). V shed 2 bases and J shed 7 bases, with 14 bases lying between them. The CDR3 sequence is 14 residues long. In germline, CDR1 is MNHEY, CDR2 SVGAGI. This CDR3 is CASSYRYGGDEAFF. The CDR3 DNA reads TGTGCCAGCAGTTACCGTTACGGGGGGGATGAAGCTTTCTTT.

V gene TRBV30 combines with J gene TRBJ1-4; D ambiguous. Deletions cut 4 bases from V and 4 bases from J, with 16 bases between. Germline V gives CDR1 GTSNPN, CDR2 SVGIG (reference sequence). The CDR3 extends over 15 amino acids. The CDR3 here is CAWKHTSPGNEKLFF. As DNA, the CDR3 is TGTGCCTGGAAACATACTAGCCCGGGTAATGAAAAACTGTTTTTT.